The 17 T cell receptor beta chains given below trace back to one sample, sequenced in a study of T cells in Graves' hyperthyroidism and ophthalmopathy. The source material, RNA transcripts, was used to amplify TCR beta CDR3 regions. The study used the HTBI primer set for a first-round RT-PCR of the TCR CDR3. TCRdb itself ran the multiplex PCR reads through MiXCR, one entry per CDR3 protein. The top ten hold over 10% of the sample, which has over 350,000 distinct CDR3 sequences, about 14% seen once. The sequenced material came from blood. The receptors come from a man between 18 and 29 years old with Graves' ophthalmopathy.

This clonotype came up many times. The chain joins TRBV7-2 to TRBJ2-5; D gene ambiguous. Trimming pared 2 bases from V and 3 bases from J, leaving 10 bases between. Germline CDR1 reads SGHTA; CDR2 reads FQGNSA. The CDR3 contains 14 residues. Here the CDR3 DNA reads TGTGCCAGCAGCTTACCCCGCCAGAAAGAGACCCAGTACTTC. This codes for CASSLPRQKETQYF.

On this clonotype itself: This may come from a read error, since a much larger clone is one base off. The CDR3 does not close with the conserved phenylalanine or tryptophan, likely indicating a read error. This rearrangement joins TRBV28 to TRBJ2-5, with D perhaps matching TRBD1 or TRBD2 (6 bases each). This CDR3 is built from 16 residues. Germline V gives CDR1 MDHEN, CDR2 SYDVKM. The germline V and J ends were trimmed by 5 bases and 2 bases, with 18 bases remaining between them. CDR3 sequence reads: CASSDDGGRGQETQYL. CDR3 DNA: TGTGCCAGCAGTGATGACGGGGGCAGGGGACAAGAGACCCAGTACCTC.

The J gene is TRBJ1-5, the V gene TRBV10-3; TRBD1 matches at 8 bases. This CDR3 region has 13 residues. Germline values: CDR1 ENHRY, CDR2 SYGVKD. The V and J ends lost 6 bases and 6 bases, in that order; junction bases with no gene match: 4. CDR3 coding DNA: TGTGCCATCAGCTACGACAGGGGTCAGCCCCAGCATTTT. Its translation is CAISYDRGQPQHF.

This chain links TRBV29-1 with TRBJ2-2; TRBD1 matches at 7 bases. This CDR3 region has 14 residues. The V segment lost 7 bases and the J segment 6 bases; nucleotides outside the gene matches: 11. Germline lookup yields CDR1 SQVTM and CDR2 ANQGSEA. The CDR3 loop is CSGQTGQFAGELFF. CDR3 nucleotide sequence: TGCAGCGGTCAGACAGGGCAGTTTGCCGGGGAGCTGTTTTTT.

The rearrangement uses TRBV14 and TRBJ2-2; D might be TRBD2 (6 bases). The V gene's germline CDR1 is SGHDN and CDR2 FVKESK. The CDR3 totals 12 residues. V lost 6 bases to trimming and J lost 9 bases, with 11 bases between them. This CDR3 reads CASSGRRRELFF. CDR3 coding DNA: TGTGCCAGCAGTGGGAGGCGCCGGGAGCTGTTTTTT.

This clonotype was detected only a few times. This chain uses TRBV11-3 with TRBJ1-6; the D is unclear. This CDR3 has 15 amino acids. Trimming cost V 5 bases and J 7 bases, with 15 bases left between them. Germline V gene sequence: CDR1 SGHNT, CDR2 YENEEA. The CDR3 DNA reads as TGTGCCAGCAGCCCGAACTTAGGAGGGAATTCACCCCTCCACTTT. It encodes CASSPNLGGNSPLHF. Full variable domain (rest looked up from reference TRBV11-3 and TRBJ1-6): EAGVVQSPRYKIIEKKQPVAFWCNPISGHNTLYWYLQNLGQGPELLIRYENEEAVDDSQLPKDRFSAERLKGVDSTLKIQPAELGDSAVYLCASSPNLGGNSPLHFGNGTRLTVT.

This clonotype has ten or more counts. This chain connects TRBV18 to TRBJ2-3; no clear D. V gave up 1 base and J gave up 3 bases, with 17 bases separating them. This CDR3 comprises 17 residues. Germline V CDR1 and CDR2: KGHSH, LQKENI. The CDR3: CASSPLSGALPTDTQYF. The CDR3, as DNA: TGTGCCAGCTCACCACTCTCCGGAGCCCTCCCGACAGATACGCAGTATTTT.

This clonotype was seen at least ten times. The chain links TRBV6-1 to TRBJ2-3, with D possibly TRBD2 on 6 matching bases. V shed 5 bases and J shed 6 bases, with 12 bases lying between them. There are 13 residues in the CDR3. CDR1 and CDR2 (germline): MNHNS, SASEGT. CDR3 DNA: TGTGCCAGCAGTTACGCGGGAACGGATACGCAGTATTTT. Its translation is CASSYAGTDTQYF.

A few counts support this clonotype. A much larger clone differs from this one at a single base, so this may be a read error. J is TRBJ1-6 and V is TRBV3-1; a possible D gene is TRBD1 (5 bases). The germline V gene has CDR1 LGHDT and CDR2 YNNKEL (reference sequence). CDR3 length: 14 residues. CDR3 nucleotide sequence: TGTGTCAGCAGCCGGGGGACTGATAATTCACCCCTCCACTTT. Its protein is CVSSRGTDNSPLHF.

As concerns this clonotype: This may be a read error: a much more frequent sequence differs by one nucleotide. This CDR3 is missing its conserved last phenylalanine or tryptophan, likely due to a read error. The chain links TRBV10-3 to TRBJ2-3, with a weak D call TRBD2 (7 bases). Germline loops: CDR1 ENHRY, CDR2 SYGVKD. The V gene lost 7 bases and the J gene lost 2 bases, with 16 bases spanning the gap. The CDR3 loop spans 15 amino acids. CDR3 loop: CAITEGGGATDTQYS. The DNA for the CDR3 is TGTGCCATCACCGAAGGGGGGGGAGCCACAGATACGCAGTATTCT.

This clonotype was recorded at least ten times. The chain combines TRBV6-4 with TRBJ2-1; 9 bases are a match to TRBD2. The V gene's germline CDR1 is MRHNA and CDR2 SNTAGT. The CDR3 runs 15 residues. Trimming removed 3 bases from V and 9 bases from J; junction bases left unmatched: 9. The chain's CDR3 is CASSESGGGGGEQFF. For the CDR3, the DNA is TGTGCCAGCAGTGAATCTGGCGGGGGGGGCGGTGAGCAGTTCTTC.

The chain recombines TRBV6-1 with TRBJ2-5; 8 nucleotides agree with TRBD1. Germline CDR1 reads MNHNS; CDR2 reads SASEGT. The CDR3 contains 13 residues. With 5 bases clipped from V and 10 bases from J, the junction kept 9 bases outside the gene matches. CDR3 sequence reads: CASSRGTGLNQYF. For the CDR3, the DNA is TGTGCCAGCAGTAGGGGGACAGGTTTAAACCAGTACTTC.

This clonotype occurred once. This clone may be a read error of a much larger clone one base away. It is likely a read error, because the conserved phenylalanine at the end of the CDR3 is missing. The J gene is TRBJ1-5, the V gene TRBV20-1; D perhaps matches TRBD1 (6 bases). Trimming left V 2 bases short and J 7 bases short, with 15 bases between. The CDR3 runs 14 residues. Germline CDR1 and CDR2: DFQATT and SNEGSKA (reference sequence). CDR3 DNA: TGCAGTGCTAGACGGGACAAAACATCCCAGCCCCAGCATTCT. Residues: CSARRDKTSQPQHS.

This clonotype has ten or more counts. This chain uses TRBV11-2 with TRBJ2-1; tentatively, D is TRBD2 (5 bases). This CDR3 spans 13 amino acids. Germline CDR1 reads SGHAT; CDR2 reads FQNNGV. Trimming stripped 5 bases from V and 8 bases from J, with 13 bases between. The CDR3 DNA follows: TGTGCCAGCAGCGATCCCCGGGGAGATGAGCAGTTCTTC. Translation gives CASSDPRGDEQFF. Supplemented by reference TRBV11-2 and TRBJ2-1, the full variable domain reads EAGVAQSPRYKIIEKRQSVAFWCNPISGHATLYWYQQILGQGPKLLIQFQNNGVVDDSQLPKDRFSAERLKGVDSTLKIQPAKLEDSAVYLCASSDPRGDEQFFGPGTRLTVL.

This clonotype was seen repeatedly, ten times or more. The genes are TRBV5-1 and TRBJ2-7; 7 positions agree with TRBD2. The CDR3 contains 15 residues. Germline V lookup: CDR1 SGHRS, CDR2 YFSETQ. With 4 bases clipped from V and 4 bases from J, the junction kept 11 bases outside the gene matches. The CDR3 loop reads CASSPRGGSMYEQYF. The CDR3 bases are TGCGCCAGCAGCCCCAGAGGCGGGAGTATGTACGAGCAGTACTTC.

This clonotype was seen more than once but under ten times. The chain has TRBV6-1 and TRBJ1-2; D call uncertain. V was cut by 6 bases and J by 0 bases, with 17 bases left in between. The CDR3 sequence is 16 residues long. CDR1 and CDR2 from the germline V gene are MNHNS and SASEGT. This CDR3 is CASRRGRTPPNYGYTF. As DNA, the CDR3 is TGTGCCAGCAGGAGAGGCAGAACACCCCCTAACTATGGCTACACCTTC.

The chain recombines TRBV24-1 with TRBJ1-2; D call uncertain. CDR1 and CDR2 from the germline V gene are KGHDR and SFDVKD. The CDR3 is 14 residues long. V gave up 4 bases and J gave up 2 bases, with 10 bases separating them. In DNA, the CDR3 is TGTGCCACCAGTGACCTCGACATAAACTATGGCTACACCTTC. Translating gives CATSDLDINYGYTF.